A selection of T cell receptor beta chains follows, all from one sample in a study of cytomegalovirus exposure and HLA in healthy donors. TCRdb's copy holds only in-frame clones and misses some; the assay was immunoSEQ multiplex PCR. The sample has more than 150,000 clones; about four fifths are singletons. The sequenced material came from PBMCs. These receptors were taken from a girl aged 5-17 years in good health and CMV-seropositive. The CDR3 runs from the conserved cysteine through the conserved F or W. A D gene is named only where the DNA matches it firmly. Clone size is shown for a subset of rows, as once, few, many or a class of expanded clone.

d_gene,j_gene,abundance,v_gene,CDR3aa,CDR3nt
NA,TRBJ1-2,once,TRBV5-6,CASSTGTFGYTF,TGTGCCAGCAGCACCGGGACATTTGGCTACACCTTC
NA,TRBJ1-1,NA,TRBV6-1,CASSEQQGNTEAFF,TGTGCCAGCAGTGAACAACAGGGTAACACTGAAGCTTTCTTT
TRBD2,TRBJ2-5,NA,TRBV11-2,CASSLRASGGPRGETQYF,TGTGCCAGCAGCTTAAGGGCTAGCGGGGGCCCCAGGGGTGAGACCCAGTACTTC
NA,TRBJ1-2,NA,TRBV19,CASSPRGDGYTF,TGTGCCAGTAGTCCCAGGGGAGATGGCTACACCTTC
NA,TRBJ1-2,NA,TRBV7-9,CASSLAHFATEFLYYGYTF,TGTGCCAGCAGCTTAGCTCACTTTGCGACAGAGTTCCTATACTATGGCTACACCTTC
NA,TRBJ2-5,NA,TRBV11-2,CASSLRLGQETQYF,TGTGCCAGCAGCTTAAGACTGGGTCAAGAGACCCAGTACTTC
TRBD2,TRBJ2-1,once,TRBV9,CASSDTGTSIPVTNSEQFF,TGTGCCAGCAGTGACACCGGGACTAGTATTCCGGTAACAAACAGTGAGCAGTTCTTC
NA,TRBJ1-3,NA,TRBV9,CASSVVGDTIYF,TGTGCCAGCAGCGTAGTTGGAGACACCATATATTTT
TRBD2,TRBJ2-1,NA,TRBV7-2,CASSLVAGEYNEQFF,TGTGCCAGCAGCTTAGTAGCGGGGGAATACAATGAGCAGTTCTTC
NA,TRBJ1-2,NA,TRBV30,CAWSVVSNGYTF,TGTGCCTGGAGTGTGGTAAGCAACGGCTACACCTTC
TRBD1,TRBJ1-6,NA,TRBV5-5,CASSRREDRGVSPLHF,TGTGCCAGCAGCCGGAGGGAGGACAGGGGAGTTTCACCCCTCCACTTT
NA,TRBJ1-5,NA,TRBV9,CASSVGTNSNQPQHF,TGTGCCAGCAGCGTAGGGACAAATAGCAATCAGCCCCAGCATTTT
NA,TRBJ1-5,NA,TRBV6-1,CASSELASNQPQHF,TGTGCCAGCAGTGAACTGGCTAGCAATCAGCCCCAGCATTTT
NA,TRBJ1-3,NA,TRBV6-1,CASSVLDSEKAIYF,TGTGCCAGCAGTGTGTTGGACAGCGAAAAGGCTATATATTTT
TRBD2,TRBJ2-5,NA,TRBV5-4,CASSLGLAGIQETQYF,TGTGCCAGCAGCCTCGGACTAGCGGGTATACAAGAGACCCAGTACTTC
NA,TRBJ1-2,NA,TRBV5-6,CASSSWTVPGYGYTF,TGTGCCAGCAGCTCTTGGACAGTCCCGGGCTATGGCTACACCTTC
TRBD1,TRBJ1-4,NA,TRBV19,CASSIQGGGEKLFF,TGTGCCAGTAGTATACAGGGGGGAGGTGAAAAACTGTTTTTT
NA,TRBJ2-3,NA,TRBV6-5,CASRGLAENTQYF,TGTGCCAGCCGGGGGCTAGCGGAAAATACGCAGTATTTT
NA,TRBJ2-5,NA,TRBV9,CASSPQREETQYF,TGTGCCAGCAGCCCCCAGCGGGAAGAGACCCAGTACTTC
TRBD1,TRBJ1-4,NA,TRBV9,CASSAGQGASREKLFF,TGTGCCAGCAGCGCCGGCCAGGGGGCCTCTCGGGAAAAACTGTTTTTT
TRBD2,TRBJ2-1,few,TRBV29-1,CSVGSGGDYNEQFF,TGCAGCGTTGGATCGGGGGGGGACTACAATGAGCAGTTCTTC
TRBD1,TRBJ1-5,NA,TRBV4-1,CASSREDRGQPQHF,TGCGCCAGCAGCCGAGAGGACAGGGGCCAGCCCCAGCATTTT
TRBD1,TRBJ2-1,few,TRBV6-5,CASSTTGGVYNEQFF,TGTGCCAGCAGTACGACAGGGGGCGTCTACAATGAGCAGTTCTTC
NA,TRBJ1-1,NA,TRBV21-1,CASSKGIKSGQGYTEAFF,TGTGCCAGCAGCAAAGGGATAAAATCCGGACAGGGTTACACTGAAGCTTTCTTT
TRBD1,TRBJ2-3,NA,TRBV4-1,CASSQVPDRGPDTQYF,TGCGCCAGCAGCCAAGTTCCGGACAGGGGGCCAGATACGCAGTATTTT
TRBD1,TRBJ1-6,NA,TRBV30,CAWSQGAGGSPLHF,TGTGCCTGGAGCCAGGGGGCGGGTGGTTCACCCCTCCACTTT
NA,TRBJ1-6,NA,TRBV15,CATRDFSNSPLHF,TGTGCCACTCGGGACTTTTCTAATTCACCCCTCCACTTT
TRBD2,TRBJ2-3,NA,TRBV9,CASSVSGGGGTDTQYF,TGTGCCAGCAGCGTAAGCGGGGGGGGTGGAACAGATACGCAGTATTTT
NA,TRBJ1-3,NA,TRBV7-9,CASSLDPPGVSGNTIYF,TGTGCCAGCAGCTTAGACCCGCCCGGAGTCTCTGGAAACACCATATATTTT
TRBD2,TRBJ2-7,few,TRBV2,CASSRRERGTGGSYEQYF,TGTGCCAGCAGCCGAAGAGAGCGGGGGACTGGGGGCTCCTACGAGCAGTACTTC
NA,TRBJ1-3,NA,TRBV6-5,CASSSGIAGNTIYF,TGTGCCAGCAGCTCCGGTATTGCTGGAAACACCATATATTTT
NA,TRBJ2-1,NA,TRBV11-3,CASSLGGGNEQFF,TGTGCCAGCAGCTTGGGAGGGGGCAATGAGCAGTTCTTC
NA,TRBJ2-7,NA,TRBV7-9,CASMPGVGQKIQYEQYF,TGTGCCAGCATGCCCGGGGTGGGCCAGAAGATTCAATACGAGCAGTACTTC
TRBD1,TRBJ2-7,NA,TRBV30,CAWSGTASVQYF,TGTGCCTGGTCCGGGACAGCCTCCGTGCAGTACTTC
TRBD2,TRBJ2-5,once,TRBV5-1,CASSLSSGGAETQYF,TGCGCCAGCAGCCTCTCTAGCGGGGGAGCAGAGACCCAGTACTTC
NA,TRBJ1-5,NA,TRBV7-9,CASSLGQGNQPQHF,TGTGCCAGCAGCTTGGGCCAGGGCAATCAGCCCCAGCATTTT
TRBD2,TRBJ2-7,once,TRBV6-1,CASSESGGPPLEYEQYF,TGTGCCAGCAGTGAAAGCGGGGGCCCTCCATTAGAATACGAGCAGTACTTC
NA,TRBJ2-6,NA,TRBV19,CASRGSGANVLTF,TGTGCCAGTCGCGGCTCTGGGGCCAACGTCCTGACTTTC
TRBD1,TRBJ1-6,NA,TRBV6-1,CASSEAGDRSPYNSPLHF,TGTGCCAGCAGTGAAGCGGGGGACAGGTCGCCCTATAATTCACCCCTCCACTTT
TRBD1,TRBJ2-7,NA,TRBV9,CASSDGQGIVQYF,TGTGCCAGCAGCGACGGACAGGGGATCGTGCAGTACTTC
TRBD1,TRBJ2-7,few,TRBV11-3,CASRSGGYEQYF,TGTGCCAGCAGGTCAGGGGGCTACGAGCAGTACTTC
NA,TRBJ2-5,NA,TRBV4-3,CASSQTYGETQYF,TGCGCCAGCAGCCAGACTTACGGAGAGACCCAGTACTTC
TRBD2,TRBJ2-7,NA,TRBV13,CASSLKAGDLYEQYF,TGTGCCAGCAGCTTAAAAGCGGGGGACCTCTACGAGCAGTACTTC
TRBD1,TRBJ1-2,NA,TRBV6-1,CASSEEYRDSPSDGYTF,TGTGCCAGCAGTGAAGAGTATCGGGACAGCCCATCGGATGGCTACACCTTC
TRBD2,TRBJ2-7,NA,TRBV4-1,CASSQVRGGGYYEQYF,TGCGCCAGCAGCCAAGTCCGCGGCGGGGGGTACTACGAGCAGTACTTC
TRBD1,TRBJ2-3,NA,TRBV4-2,CASSPYDRGSTDTQYF,TGTGCCAGCAGCCCATACGACAGGGGCAGCACAGATACGCAGTATTTT
NA,TRBJ2-7,NA,TRBV9,CASSPRVGGTYEQYF,TGTGCCAGCAGCCCGCGCGTCGGGGGGACATACGAGCAGTACTTC
TRBD1,TRBJ1-3,NA,TRBV6-5,CASRDRGYGNTIYF,TGTGCCAGCAGGGACAGGGGGTATGGAAACACCATATATTTT